This T cell receptor (beta chain) was obtained from a study of regulatory and conventional T cells in RAG deficiency. Blood CD4+ CD25-low CD127-high conventional T cells supplied the genomic DNA template. Clones were read by immunoSEQ multiplex PCR, and TCRdb kept only the in-frame ones, dropping some. The sample includes about 29,000 clones, about 95% seen only once; the top ten take 0.15% to 0.2%. The same sample was also used in a study of regulatory T cells. That source notes: Primers: 52 TRBV forward and 13 TRBJ reverse.

Sequences were obtained from CD25- CD4+ T cells sorted from blood. This sequence originates from a human donor in good health.

DNA for the CDR3: TGTGCCAGCAGCGCGCGGGGGGGAAGTGCAGATACGCAGTATTTT. Translated, it gives CASSARGGSADTQYF. The rearrangement uses TRBV9 and TRBJ2-3, with TRBD2 identical over 9 bases. The CDR3 totals 15 residues. CDR1 SGDLS and CDR2 YYNGEE come from the germline V gene. Losses at the gene ends were 3 bases for V and 4 bases for J; bases not matched to a gene: 6.